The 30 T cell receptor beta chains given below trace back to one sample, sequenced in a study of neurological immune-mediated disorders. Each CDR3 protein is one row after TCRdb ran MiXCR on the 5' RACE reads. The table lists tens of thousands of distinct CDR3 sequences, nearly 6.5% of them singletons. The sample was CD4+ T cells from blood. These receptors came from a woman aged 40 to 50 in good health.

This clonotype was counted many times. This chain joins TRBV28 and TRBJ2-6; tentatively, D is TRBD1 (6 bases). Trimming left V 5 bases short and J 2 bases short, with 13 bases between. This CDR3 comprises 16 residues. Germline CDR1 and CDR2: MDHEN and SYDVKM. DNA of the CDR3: TGTGCCAGCAGTGAACAGACAGGTCCTGGGGCCAACGTCCTGACTTTC. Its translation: CASSEQTGPGANVLTF.

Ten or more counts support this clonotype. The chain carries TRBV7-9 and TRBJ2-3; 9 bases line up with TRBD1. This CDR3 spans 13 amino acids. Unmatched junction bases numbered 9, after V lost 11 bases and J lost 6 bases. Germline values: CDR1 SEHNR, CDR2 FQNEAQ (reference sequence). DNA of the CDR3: TGTGCCGGGCTTCGGACAGGGGAGGATACGCAGTATTTT. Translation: CAGLRTGEDTQYF.

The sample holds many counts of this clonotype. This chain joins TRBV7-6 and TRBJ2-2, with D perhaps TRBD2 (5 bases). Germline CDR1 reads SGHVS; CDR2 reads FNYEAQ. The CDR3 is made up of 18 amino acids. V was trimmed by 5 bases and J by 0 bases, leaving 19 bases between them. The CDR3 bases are TGTGCCAGCAGCACTTTCCGGCCGGGAAGGGCGAACACCGGGGAGCTGTTTTTT. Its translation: CASSTFRPGRANTGELFF.

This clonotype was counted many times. CDR3 nucleotides: TGCGCCAGCAGCTTGGTCGGCGGTCACTACGAGCAGTACTTC. Translated, it gives CASSLVGGHYEQYF. The chain joins TRBV5-1 to TRBJ2-7, with unresolved D. The CDR3 is 14 residues long. The germline V gene encodes CDR1 SGHRS and CDR2 YFSETQ. Trimming stripped 0 bases from V and 3 bases from J, with 10 bases between.

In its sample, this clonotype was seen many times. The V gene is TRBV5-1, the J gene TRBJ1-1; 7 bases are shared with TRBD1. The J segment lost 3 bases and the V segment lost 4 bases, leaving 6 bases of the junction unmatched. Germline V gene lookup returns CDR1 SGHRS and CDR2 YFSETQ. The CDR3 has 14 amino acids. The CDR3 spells CASSPGQPHTEAFF. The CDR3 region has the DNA TGCGCCAGCAGCCCGGGACAGCCGCACACTGAAGCTTTCTTT.

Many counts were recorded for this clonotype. CDR3 amino acids: CASSPLTGTSSYEQYF. The CDR3 DNA sequence: TGCGCCAGCAGCCCGCTTACGGGTACTAGCTCCTACGAGCAGTACTTC. The V and J genes are TRBV5-1 and TRBJ2-7, with D possibly TRBD2 on 5 matching bases. This CDR3 is 16 amino acids long. V was trimmed by 4 bases and J by 0 bases, leaving 17 bases between them. Germline V gene data show CDR1 as SGHRS and CDR2 as YFSETQ.

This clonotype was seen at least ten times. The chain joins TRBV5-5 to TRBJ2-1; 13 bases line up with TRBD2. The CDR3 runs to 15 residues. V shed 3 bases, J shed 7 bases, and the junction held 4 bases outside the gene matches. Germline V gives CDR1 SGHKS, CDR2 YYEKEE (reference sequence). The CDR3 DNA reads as TGTGCCAGCAGCTCGGGACTAGCGGGACTTAATGAGCAGTTCTTC. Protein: CASSSGLAGLNEQFF.

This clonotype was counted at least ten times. The DNA of the CDR3 is TGCGCCAGCAGCCAAGATGTGGTTAGAGCCAATGAGCAGTTCTTC. This sequence encodes CASSQDVVRANEQFF. The gene calls are TRBV4-1 and TRBJ2-1; D uncertain. CDR3 length: 15 residues. Germline assignment: CDR1 MGHRA and CDR2 YSYEKL. V dropped 0 bases and J dropped 6 bases, with 12 bases sitting between them.

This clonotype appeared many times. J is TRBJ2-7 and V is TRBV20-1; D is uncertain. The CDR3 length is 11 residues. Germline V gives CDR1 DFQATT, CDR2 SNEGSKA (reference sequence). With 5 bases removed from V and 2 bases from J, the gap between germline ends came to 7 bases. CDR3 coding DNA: TGCAGTGCTGTTAGAACCTACGAGCAGTACTTC. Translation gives CSAVRTYEQYF.

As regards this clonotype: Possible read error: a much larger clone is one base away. In DNA form, the CDR3 reads TGTTCCAGCAGCAAAGAGCGCCCCGGAAGCGGGAGTTACAATGAGCAGTTCTTC. Protein product: CSSSKERPGSGSYNEQFF. The rearrangement links TRBV21-1 to TRBJ2-1; TRBD2, as called in the table, went unchecked against the DNA. TRBV21-1 is a pseudogene locus. The CDR3 contains 18 residues.

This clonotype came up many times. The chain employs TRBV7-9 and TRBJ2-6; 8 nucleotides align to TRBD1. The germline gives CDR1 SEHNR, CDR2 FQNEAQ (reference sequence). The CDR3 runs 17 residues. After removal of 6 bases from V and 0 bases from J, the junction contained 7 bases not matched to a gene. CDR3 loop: CASRRAGGGSGANVLTF. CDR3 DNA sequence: TGTGCCAGCAGGAGGGCAGGGGGCGGCTCTGGGGCCAACGTCCTGACTTTC.

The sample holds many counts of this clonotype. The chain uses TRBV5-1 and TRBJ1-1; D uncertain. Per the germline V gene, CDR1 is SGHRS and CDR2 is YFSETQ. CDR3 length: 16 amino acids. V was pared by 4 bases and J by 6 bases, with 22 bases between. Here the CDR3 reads CASSPTIRAGSAEAFF. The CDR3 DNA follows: TGCGCCAGCAGCCCGACGATTCGGGCGGGGTCGGCTGAAGCTTTCTTT.

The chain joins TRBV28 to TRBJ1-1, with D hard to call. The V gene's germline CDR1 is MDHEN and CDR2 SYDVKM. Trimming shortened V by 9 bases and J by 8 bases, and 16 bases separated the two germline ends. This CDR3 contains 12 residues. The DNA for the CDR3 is TGTGCCAGAAGCTCCACATCTACCGAAGCTTTCTTT. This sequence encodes CARSSTSTEAFF.

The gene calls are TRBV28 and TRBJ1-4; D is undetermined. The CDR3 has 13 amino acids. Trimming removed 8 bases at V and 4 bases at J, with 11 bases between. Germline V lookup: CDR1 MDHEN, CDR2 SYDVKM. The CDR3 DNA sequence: TGTGCCAGCTACGGGGAGATTAATGAAAAACTGTTTTTT. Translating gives CASYGEINEKLFF.

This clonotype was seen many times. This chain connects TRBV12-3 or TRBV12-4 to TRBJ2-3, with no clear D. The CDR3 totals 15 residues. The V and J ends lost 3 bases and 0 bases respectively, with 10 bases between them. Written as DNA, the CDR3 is TGTGCCAGCAGTTTTCGGGCCGGGAGCACAGATACGCAGTATTTT. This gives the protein CASSFRAGSTDTQYF.

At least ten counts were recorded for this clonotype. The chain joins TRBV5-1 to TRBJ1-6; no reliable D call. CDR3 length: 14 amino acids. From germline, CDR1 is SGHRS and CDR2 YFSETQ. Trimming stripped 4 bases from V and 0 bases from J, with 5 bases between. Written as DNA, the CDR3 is TGCGCCAGCAGCGGGGACTCCTATAATTCACCCCTCCACTTT. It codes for CASSGDSYNSPLHF.

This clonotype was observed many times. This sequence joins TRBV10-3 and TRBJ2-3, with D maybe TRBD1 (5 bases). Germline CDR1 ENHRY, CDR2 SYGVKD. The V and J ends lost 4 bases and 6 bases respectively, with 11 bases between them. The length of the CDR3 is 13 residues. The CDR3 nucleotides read TGTGCCATCAGTGTGCAGGGTGCGGATACGCAGTATTTT. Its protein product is CAISVQGADTQYF.

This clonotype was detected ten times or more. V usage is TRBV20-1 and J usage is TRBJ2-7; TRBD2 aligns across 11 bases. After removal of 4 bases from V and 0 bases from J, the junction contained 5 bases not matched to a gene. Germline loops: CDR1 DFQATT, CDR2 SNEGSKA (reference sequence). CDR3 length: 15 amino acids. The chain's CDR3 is CSATPGTSGSYEQYF. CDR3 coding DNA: TGCAGTGCTACCCCCGGGACTAGCGGCTCCTACGAGCAGTACTTC.

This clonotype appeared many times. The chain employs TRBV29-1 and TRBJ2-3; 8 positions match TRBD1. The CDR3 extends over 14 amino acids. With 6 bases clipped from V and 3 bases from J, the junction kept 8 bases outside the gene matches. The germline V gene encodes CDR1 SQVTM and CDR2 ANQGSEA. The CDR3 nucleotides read TGCAGCGTGGTTGGACAGGGTAGGACAGATACGCAGTATTTT. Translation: CSVVGQGRTDTQYF.

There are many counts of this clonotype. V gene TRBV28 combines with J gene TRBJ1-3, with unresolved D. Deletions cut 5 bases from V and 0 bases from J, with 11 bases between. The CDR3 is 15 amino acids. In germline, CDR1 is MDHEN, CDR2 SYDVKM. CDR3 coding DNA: TGTGCCAGCAGTCCTCCTCCTGACTCTGGAAACACCATATATTTT. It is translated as CASSPPPDSGNTIYF.

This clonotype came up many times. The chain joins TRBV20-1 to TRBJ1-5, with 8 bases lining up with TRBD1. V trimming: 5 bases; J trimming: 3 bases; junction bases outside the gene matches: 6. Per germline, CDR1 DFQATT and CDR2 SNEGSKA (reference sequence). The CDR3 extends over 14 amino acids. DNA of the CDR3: TGCAGTGCTCCCGGACAGGGCTACAATCAGCCCCAGCATTTT. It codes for CSAPGQGYNQPQHF.

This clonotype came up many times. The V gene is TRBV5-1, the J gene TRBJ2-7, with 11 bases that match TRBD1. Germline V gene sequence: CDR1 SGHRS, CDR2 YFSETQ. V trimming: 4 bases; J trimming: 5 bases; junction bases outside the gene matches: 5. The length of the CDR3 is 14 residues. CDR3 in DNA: TGCGCCAGCAGCGAGGGACAGGGGGGGAACGAGCAGTACTTC. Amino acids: CASSEGQGGNEQYF.

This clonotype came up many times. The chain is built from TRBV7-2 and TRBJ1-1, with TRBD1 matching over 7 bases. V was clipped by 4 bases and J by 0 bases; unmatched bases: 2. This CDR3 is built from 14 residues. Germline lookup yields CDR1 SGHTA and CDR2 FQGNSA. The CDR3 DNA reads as TGTGCCAGCAGCTCCGGGACAGTGAACACTGAAGCTTTCTTT. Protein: CASSSGTVNTEAFF.

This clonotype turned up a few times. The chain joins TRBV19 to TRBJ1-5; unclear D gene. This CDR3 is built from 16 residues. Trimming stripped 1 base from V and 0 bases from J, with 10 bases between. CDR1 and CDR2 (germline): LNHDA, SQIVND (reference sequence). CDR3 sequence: CASSIVGVPSNQPQHF. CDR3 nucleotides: TGTGCCAGTAGTATAGTTGGAGTACCTAGCAATCAGCCCCAGCATTTT. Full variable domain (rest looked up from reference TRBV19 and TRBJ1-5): DGGITQSPKYLFRKEGQNVTLSCEQNLNHDAMYWYRQDPGQGLRLIYYSQIVNDFQKGDIAEGYSVSREKKESFPLTVTSAQKNPTAFYLCASSIVGVPSNQPQHFGDGTRLSIL.

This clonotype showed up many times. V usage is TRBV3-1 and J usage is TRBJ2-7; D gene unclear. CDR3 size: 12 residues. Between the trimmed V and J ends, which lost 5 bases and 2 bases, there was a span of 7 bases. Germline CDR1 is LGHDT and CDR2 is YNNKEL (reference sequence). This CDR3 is CASSTVPYEQYF. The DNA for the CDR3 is TGTGCCAGCAGCACCGTTCCCTACGAGCAGTACTTC.

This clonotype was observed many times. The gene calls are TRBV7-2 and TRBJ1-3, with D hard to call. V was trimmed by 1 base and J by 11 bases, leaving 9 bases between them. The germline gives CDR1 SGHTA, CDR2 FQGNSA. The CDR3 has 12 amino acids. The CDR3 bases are TGTGCCAGCAGCTTAGAAGCCGGGGCCATATATTTT. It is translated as CASSLEAGAIYF.

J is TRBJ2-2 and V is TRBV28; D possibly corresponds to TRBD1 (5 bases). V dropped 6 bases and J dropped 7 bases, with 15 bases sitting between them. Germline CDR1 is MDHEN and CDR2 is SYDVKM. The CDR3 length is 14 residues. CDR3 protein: CASSRAPGNGELFF. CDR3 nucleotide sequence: TGTGCCAGCAGCCGCGCCCCAGGGAACGGGGAGCTGTTTTTT. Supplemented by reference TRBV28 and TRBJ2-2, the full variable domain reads DVKVTQSSRYLVKRTGEKVFLECVQDMDHENMFWYRQDPGLGLRLIYFSYDVKMKEKGDIPEGYSVSREKKERFSLILESASTNQTSMYLCASSRAPGNGELFFGEGSRLTVL.

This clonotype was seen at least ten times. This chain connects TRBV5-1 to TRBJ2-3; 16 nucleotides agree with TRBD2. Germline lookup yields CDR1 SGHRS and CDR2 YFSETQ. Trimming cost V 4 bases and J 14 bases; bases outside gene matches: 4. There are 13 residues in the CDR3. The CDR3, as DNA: TGCGCCAGCAGCGGGACTAGCGGGAGGGCGCCGTATTTT. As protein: CASSGTSGRAPYF.

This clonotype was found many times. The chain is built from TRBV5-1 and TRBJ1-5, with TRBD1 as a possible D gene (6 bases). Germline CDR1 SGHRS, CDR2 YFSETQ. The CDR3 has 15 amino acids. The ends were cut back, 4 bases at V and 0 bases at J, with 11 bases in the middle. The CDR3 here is CASSIQGNSNQPQHF. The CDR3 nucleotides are TGCGCCAGCAGCATTCAGGGGAATAGCAATCAGCCCCAGCATTTT. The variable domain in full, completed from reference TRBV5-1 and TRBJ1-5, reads KAGVTQTPRYLIKTRGQQVTLSCSPISGHRSVSWYQQTPGQGLQFLFEYFSETQRNKGNFPGRFSGRQFSNSRSEMNVSTLELGDSALYLCASSIQGNSNQPQHFGDGTRLSIL.

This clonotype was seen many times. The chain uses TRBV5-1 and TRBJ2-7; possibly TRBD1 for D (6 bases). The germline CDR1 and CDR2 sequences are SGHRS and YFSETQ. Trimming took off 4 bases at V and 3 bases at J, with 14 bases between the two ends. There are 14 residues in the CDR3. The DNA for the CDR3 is TGCGCCAGCAGCCTAGCCGGGACAAACTACGAGCAGTACTTC. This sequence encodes CASSLAGTNYEQYF.